The 10 T cell receptor beta chains given below trace back to one sample, sequenced in a study of T cells after yellow fever vaccination. A single record per CDR3 protein comes from TCRdb applying MiXCR to the 5' RACE reads. Of 320,000 or so distinct CDR3 sequences in the sample, roughly 7.5% are singletons; the top ten hold 15% to 20%. Specimen: PBMCs, collected about 41 days after the first yellow fever vaccination. The receptors derive from a man between 18 and 29 years old who received the YFV17D yellow fever vaccine.

The chain recombines TRBV4-3 with TRBJ2-7; D is perhaps TRBD1 (6 bases). The V gene's germline CDR1 is LGHNA and CDR2 YSLEER. The CDR3 extends over 16 amino acids. Trimming removed 2 bases at V and 2 bases at J, with 16 bases between. CDR3 in DNA: TGCGCCAGCAGCCAAAGCGTAGCAGGGGCTACCTACGAGCAGTACGTC. Its translation is CASSQSVAGATYEQYV.

In this sample, this clonotype turned up a few times. This chain uses TRBV29-1 with TRBJ2-7; D is possibly TRBD1 (6 bases). The CDR3 extends over 12 amino acids. V was shortened by 6 bases and J by 7 bases, with 16 bases between the two germline ends. Germline CDR1 SQVTM, CDR2 ANQGSEA. As DNA, the CDR3 is TGCAGCGTGCAACAGGGCTCGAGGGAGCAGTACTTC. Its translation is CSVQQGSREQYF.

This clonotype appeared a few times. The chain recombines TRBV7-8 with TRBJ2-2; D is unresolved. Germline V gives CDR1 SGHVS, CDR2 FQNEAQ. Trimming took off 1 base at V and 0 bases at J, with 6 bases between the two ends. CDR3 length: 15 amino acids. The CDR3 spells CASSLETANTGELFF. CDR3 coding DNA: TGTGCCAGCAGCTTAGAGACCGCGAACACCGGGGAGCTGTTTTTT.

The chain employs TRBV7-9 and TRBJ2-1, with TRBD2 identical over 7 bases. The CDR3 consists of 14 residues. The V and J ends lost 4 bases and 4 bases, in that order; junction bases with no gene match: 4. Germline loops: CDR1 SEHNR, CDR2 FQNEAQ (reference sequence). The CDR3 here is CASSSGGKYNEQFF. CDR3 DNA: TGTGCCAGCAGCTCCGGGGGGAAATACAATGAGCAGTTCTTC.

A few counts support this clonotype. This chain joins TRBV4-3 and TRBJ1-5; D unresolved. The V end lost 1 base, the J end lost 0 bases, and 10 bases lay between the germline ends. This CDR3 comprises 16 residues. The germline V gene has CDR1 LGHNA and CDR2 YSLEER. The CDR3 nucleotides read TGCGCCAGCAGCCAAGTAGTCGGATATAGCAATCAGCCCCAGCATTTT. Its protein product is CASSQVVGYSNQPQHF.

This sequence joins TRBV27 and TRBJ1-6; 8 nucleotides line up with TRBD1. In germline, CDR1 is MNHEY, CDR2 SMNVEV (reference sequence). With V trimmed by 5 bases and J by 13 bases, 7 bases remained unmatched. CDR3 length: 13 amino acids. The CDR3: CASSPSDRVPLHF. Written as DNA, the CDR3 is TGTGCCAGCAGTCCCTCGGACAGGGTGCCCCTCCACTTT.

The DNA for the CDR3 is TGCGCCAGCAGCTTGTTGATCCAGGGTTATGACACTGAAGCTTTCTTT. Protein sequence: CASSLLIQGYDTEAFF. V usage is TRBV5-1 and J usage is TRBJ1-1; maybe TRBD1 (5 bases). CDR3 length: 16 amino acids. V lost 1 base to trimming and J lost 3 bases, with 16 bases between them. Germline assignment: CDR1 SGHRS and CDR2 YFSETQ.

This clonotype came up a few times. The chain recombines TRBV30 with TRBJ2-1; D assignment may be TRBD1 or TRBD2 (6 bases each). The CDR3 sequence is 12 residues long. CDR1 and CDR2 (germline): GTSNPN, SVGIG (reference sequence). V shed 0 bases and J shed 16 bases, with 16 bases lying between them. CDR3 loop: CAWSVRGPSLFF. As DNA, the CDR3 is TGTGCCTGGAGTGTACGGGGGCCAAGTCTCTTCTTC.

There are many counts of this clonotype. This chain connects TRBV12-3 or TRBV12-4 to TRBJ1-2; D might be TRBD1 (6 bases). This CDR3 spans 13 amino acids. Trimming took off 4 bases at V and 6 bases at J, with 12 bases between the two ends. CDR3 nucleotide sequence: TGTGCCAGCAGTTGGGGGGACAACCATGGCTACACCTTC. This encodes CASSWGDNHGYTF.

This clonotype was seen a handful of times. V gene TRBV5-1 combines with J gene TRBJ2-5; D gene unclear. The CDR3 extends over 14 amino acids. With 2 bases removed from V and 5 bases from J, the gap between germline ends came to 13 bases. Germline V lookup: CDR1 SGHRS, CDR2 YFSETQ. Here the CDR3 reads CASSFGDLGETQYF. The CDR3 nucleotides read TGCGCCAGCAGCTTCGGAGATTTAGGGGAGACCCAGTACTTC.